A selection of T cell receptor beta chains follows, all from one sample in a study of human thymus T cells. Clones were sequenced by immunoSEQ multiplex PCR, and TCRdb holds only the in-frame ones, with some missing. The repertoire holds 55,000 to 85,000 clones, with 90% to 95% as singletons. Sequenced input: thymus tissue. These receptors all come from a girl under three years old with a congenital heart defect but otherwise immunologically healthy. CDR3s include the opening cysteine and the closing phenylalanine or tryptophan. The D gene is left open where the match is weak. Clone size, where shown, is once, few, many, or a class for clones that have expanded.

TRBD1 TRBJ2-3 TRBV27 18 NA TGTGCCAGCAGTTTTTCACTACAGGGGCCGACGCGCACAGATACGCAGTATTTT CASSFSLQGPTRTDTQYF
TRBD1 TRBJ2-7 TRBV25-1 14 NA TGTGCCAGCAGTGGGACAGGGGGAGCCTACGAGCAGTACTTC CASSGTGGAYEQYF
NA TRBJ1-3 TRBV11-2 15 NA TGTGCCAGCAGCTTAATAGGGTTAACTGGAAACACCATATATTTT CASSLIGLTGNTIYF
TRBD2 TRBJ2-7 TRBV7-2 17 once TGTGCCAGCAGCTTAGACGAAGAGCGGGAGTTCTCCTACGAGCAGTACTTC CASSLDEEREFSYEQYF
NA TRBJ2-1 TRBV5-1 16 NA TGCGCCAGCAGCTTGGCCGGAGTAGACCGCTACAATGAGCAGTTCTTC CASSLAGVDRYNEQFF
NA TRBJ2-1 TRBV7-2 14 NA TGTGCCAGCAGCTTAAATGAAAGGAACAATGAGCAGTTCTTC CASSLNERNNEQFF
TRBD2 TRBJ2-3 TRBV7-6 18 NA TGTGCCAGCACCTCCGTGGGGGAGGGCCTTGGGGGTAGGGATACGCAGTATTTT CASTSVGEGLGGRDTQYF
NA TRBJ1-5 TRBV4-2 15 NA TGTGCCAGCAGCCAAGACGAGGGGAGCAATCAGCCCCAGCATTTT CASSQDEGSNQPQHF
TRBD2 TRBJ2-1 TRBV7-2 15 NA TGTGCCAGCAGCTTATCTCCGGGAGGGCCGCGTGAGCAGTTCTTC CASSLSPGGPREQFF
NA TRBJ1-4 TRBV9 15 NA TGTGCCAGCAGCGTAGCCGGGAGTACTTCTGAAAAACTGTTTTTT CASSVAGSTSEKLFF
TRBD2 TRBJ2-5 TRBV5-1 18 NA TGCGCCAGCAGCCCCGGGACTAGCGGGAGATATAAAAGGGAGACCCAGTACTTC CASSPGTSGRYKRETQYF
NA TRBJ2-2 TRBV7-3 12 NA TGTGCCAGCAGCTTCGGGCCCGGGGAGCTGTTTTTT CASSFGPGELFF
NA TRBJ2-7 TRBV27 12 once TGTGCCAGCGCAAATCCCGGTCGCGAGCAGTACTTC CASANPGREQYF
TRBD2 TRBJ2-1 TRBV4-1 21 NA TGCGCCAGCAGCCACAATAACCTGCTCGCGGGAGTGGCTCTTAAAAAAAATGAGCAGTTCTTC CASSHNNLLAGVALKKNEQFF
TRBD2 TRBJ2-7 TRBV5-5 15 NA TGTGCCAGCAGCTTGGAGGGACTAGCTGACAGACTGTACTACTTC CASSLEGLADRLYYF
NA TRBJ1-2 TRBV4-1 12 NA TGCGCCAGCAGCCAAATAGGGTCAGTCTACACCTTC CASSQIGSVYTF
NA TRBJ2-3 TRBV9 15 NA TGTGCCAGCAGCGCGGGGGCTAGTTTTTTAGATACGCAGTATTTT CASSAGASFLDTQYF
NA TRBJ2-2 TRBV10-3 14 NA TGTGCCATCAGTGAGATGGCTAGCACCGGGGAGCTGTTTTTT CAISEMASTGELFF
NA TRBJ1-1 TRBV7-2 18 NA TGTGCCAGCAGCTTAGGTCGAGGGGCCCAGCACTCGAGGACTGAAGCTTTCTTT CASSLGRGAQHSRTEAFF
TRBD1 TRBJ2-1 TRBV18 14 NA TGTGCCAGCTCACCACGGACAGGCTACAATGAGCAGTTCTTC CASSPRTGYNEQFF
TRBD1 TRBJ2-5 TRBV12-5 14 NA TGTGCTAGTGGTCCGGCTTCAGGGGGAGAGACCCAGTACTTC CASGPASGGETQYF
NA TRBJ2-7 TRBV12-5 17 NA TGTGCTAGTGGTTTGGCCCCCCGGGGGACTTCGCGCTACGAGCAGTACTTC CASGLAPRGTSRYEQYF
TRBD2 TRBJ2-7 TRBV14 15 NA TGTGCCAGCAGCCAAGGGGGACTAGTGACCTACGAGCAGTACTTC CASSQGGLVTYEQYF
NA TRBJ2-7 TRBV15 16 NA TGTGCCACCAGCAGAGATGATGGAGGGCCAGCCTACGAGCAGTACTTC CATSRDDGGPAYEQYF
NA TRBJ2-7 TRBV11-2 18 once TGTGCCAGCAGCTTAGGACCGACAGGGAGGTGGGAAGACTACGAGCAGTACTTC CASSLGPTGRWEDYEQYF
NA TRBJ2-1 TRBV7-9 13 NA TGTGCCAGCAGCTTAGGACAGGCCAATGAGCAGTTCTTC CASSLGQANEQFF
NA TRBJ1-1 TRBV7-4 17 NA TGTGCCAGCAGCACCAAGAGGGGGGACACTACGAGCACTGAAGCTTTCTTT CASSTKRGDTTSTEAFF
NA TRBJ1-3 TRBV10-3 16 NA TGTGCCATCAGTGACGCTCGGCCGAGCTCTGGAAACACCATATATTTT CAISDARPSSGNTIYF
NA TRBJ2-6 TRBV7-9 18 NA TGTGCCAGCAGCCTACAGGGACGGACTAGCTCTGGGGCCAACGTCCTGACTTTC CASSLQGRTSSGANVLTF
TRBD1 TRBJ2-3 TRBV11-2 15 NA TGTGCCAGCAGCAGACGACAGGGGCGCACAGATACGCAGTATTTT CASSRRQGRTDTQYF
NA TRBJ1-1 TRBV9 15 NA TGTGCCAGCAGGTTACCCGACGGAGCGAACACTGAAGCTTTCTTT CASRLPDGANTEAFF
NA TRBJ2-7 TRBV7-2 14 NA TGTGCCAGCAGCTTACGGACGCCCCTCGACGAGCAGTACTTC CASSLRTPLDEQYF
TRBD2 TRBJ2-7 TRBV4-1 16 NA TGCGCCAGCAGCCAAGAGAGGACTAGCGGGAGTCGGGAGCAGTACTTC CASSQERTSGSREQYF
NA TRBJ2-3 TRBV11-2 13 NA TGTGCCAGCAGCGCCTCGATCACAGATACGCAGTATTTT CASSASITDTQYF
NA TRBJ2-1 TRBV9 16 NA TGTGCCAGCAGCGGGGGCCCGGGTAGCTCCTACAATGAGCAGTTCTTC CASSGGPGSSYNEQFF
TRBD1 TRBJ1-2 TRBV19 17 NA TGTGCCAGTAGAGACCTGACAGGGGAGGTGGATGGTGATGGCTACACCTTC CASRDLTGEVDGDGYTF
NA TRBJ1-2 TRBV2 14 NA TGTGCCAGCAGTGACAACAGAATGAACTATGGCTACACCTTC CASSDNRMNYGYTF
NA TRBJ1-1 TRBV4-1 17 NA TGCGCCAGCAGCCAAGAATTCCGCAGGGAATCGAACACTGAAGCTTTCTTT CASSQEFRRESNTEAFF
NA TRBJ2-7 TRBV27 15 NA TGTGCCAGCAGTTTGTACGGGTCAAGCTCCTACGAGCAGTACTTC CASSLYGSSSYEQYF
TRBD2 TRBJ2-1 TRBV7-7 19 NA TGTGCCAGCAGCTTAGGCCCAGCGGGAGAGAGGCATGGGGACAATGAGCAGTTCTTC CASSLGPAGERHGDNEQFF
NA TRBJ1-1 TRBV19 11 NA TGTGCCAGCAGGGATCACACTGAAGCTTTCTTT CASRDHTEAFF
NA TRBJ1-2 TRBV11-2 13 NA TGTGCCAGCAGCTTAGTCCCACTCTATGGCTACACCTTC CASSLVPLYGYTF